The entry below gives a single T cell receptor (beta chain) sequence along with its context. Regarding time point: sample taken at primary tumor resection. The sequenced material consisted of unsorted whole RNA from tumor, nontumor lung or frozen PBMC. TCRdb re-called the 5' RACE reads through MiXCR, storing one row per CDR3 protein. This table holds about 95,000 distinct CDR3 sequences, under 9% found once. The CDR3 is 11 amino acids. Germline loops: CDR1 SGHTA, CDR2 FQGNSA. With 3 bases removed from V and 12 bases from J, the gap between germline ends came to 9 bases. This sample is part of a study of spatial heterogeneity in lung cancer. Study details: As counted in raw reads, each unique TCR and UMI combination appeared more than ten times on average.

The sequence came from a male donor with early-stage non-small cell lung cancer. The chain recombines TRBV7-2 with TRBJ2-4; no firm D call. The sequences come from PBMCs, collected at surgery. Written as DNA, the CDR3 is TGTGCCAGCAGCTTGGGGTTTACTCAGTACTTC. Protein: CASSLGFTQYF.